This TCR beta chain was sequenced for a study of spatial heterogeneity in lung cancer. TCRdb reprocessed the 5' RACE reads via MiXCR and lists one record per CDR3 protein. Counted here are approximately 1,200 distinct CDR3 sequences, 25% to 30% occurring once; the ten biggest clones make up 15% to 25%. CDR3 size: 13 residues. The germline V gene encodes CDR1 SGHVS and CDR2 FNYEAQ. The germline V and J ends were trimmed by 5 bases and 4 bases, with 12 bases remaining between them. This clonotype has only a few counts. Its antigen is still unknown. The time point: sample taken at primary tumor resection. Points from the study as a whole: Tumor mutation counts were tracked by expanded intratumoral alpha and beta TCR counts.

This clonotype was obtained from a male donor with early-stage non-small cell lung cancer. This specimen consisted of lung tumor tissue, obtained at surgery. The chain is built from TRBV7-6 and TRBJ2-7; D is unclear. The CDR3 DNA sequence: TGTGCCAGCAGCCCAGGACCTAATTACGAGCAGTACTTC. It codes for CASSPGPNYEQYF.